This T cell receptor (beta chain) originates from a study of blood T cell repertoires in COVID-19. In the study's own analysis: Reference gene primer amplification yielded estimated nucleated cell counts. This table comes from immunoSEQ multiplex PCR, and its TCRdb copy is limited to in-frame clones, with some not included. V, J and clone size were drawn from that table, and D and trimming were deduced from the DNA. Of 70,000 to 100,000 clones in the sample, roughly 80% are singletons; the top ten hold about 4.2%. This sequence originates from a woman between 50 and 59 years old with acute or convalescent COVID-19. Sample: peripheral blood.

CDR3 in amino acids: CASNLLRTGTSTDTQYF. In nucleotides, the CDR3 is TGTGCCAGCAACCTGCTCCGAACAGGGACGAGCACAGATACGCAGTATTTT. The chain carries TRBV5-5 and TRBJ2-3; D might be TRBD1 (6 bases). This CDR3 region has 17 residues. With 6 bases removed from V and 0 bases from J, the gap between germline ends came to 20 bases. Per the germline V gene, CDR1 is SGHKS and CDR2 is YYEKEE (reference sequence).